These T cell receptor beta chains were read from a single sample in a study of shared clonotypes between healthy human individuals. TCRdb keeps only in-frame clones here, not all; method: immunoSEQ multiplex PCR. This sample has 400,000 or so clones, with 90% to 97% found just once. Source material: memory CD8+ T cells sorted from blood. The source is a man in his thirties or forties in good health. Both conserved end residues are part of each CDR3. The D gene is left open where the match is weak. Clone sizes are given selectively: once, few, many, or a class where the clone is expanded.

J gene | D gene | clone size | V gene | CDR3 DNA | CDR3 protein
TRBJ1-4 | NA | NA | TRBV5-1 | TGCGCCAGCAGCTTGGGTTTCCCAAACGAAAAACTGTTTTTT | CASSLGFPNEKLFF
TRBJ2-7 | TRBD2 | NA | TRBV18 | TGTGCCAGCTCACCGGGACTAGCGGGGTACGAGCAGTACTTC | CASSPGLAGYEQYF
TRBJ1-2 | NA | NA | TRBV5-1 | TGCGCCAGCAGCTTGGCACAGCCAGACTATGGCTACACCTTC | CASSLAQPDYGYTF
TRBJ2-3 | NA | NA | TRBV29-1 | TGCAGCGTTGAAAAAGGGAAGCAAGGATCGCAGTATTTT | CSVEKGKQGSQYF
TRBJ2-7 | NA | NA | TRBV7-2 | TGTGCCAGCAGCCCGTATGGGGGGGCTTTCTACGAGCAGTACTTC | CASSPYGGAFYEQYF
TRBJ2-4 | NA | NA | TRBV23-1 | TGCGCCAGCAGTCACCGAGGACTAGCCAAAAACATTCAGTACTTC | CASSHRGLAKNIQYF
TRBJ2-6 | TRBD2 | NA | TRBV19 | TGTGCCAGTAGTCGACTAGCGGGAGAGTTTTCTGGGGCCAACGTCCTGACTTTC | CASSRLAGEFSGANVLTF
TRBJ1-2 | NA | NA | TRBV6-5 | TGTGCCAGCAGTTACGGGCATAACTATGGCTACACCTTC | CASSYGHNYGYTF
TRBJ2-7 | TRBD2 | once | TRBV5-1 | TGCGCCAGCAGCTCCCGAGGTAGCGGGAGTGGGAGCTCCTACGAGCAGTACTTC | CASSSRGSGSGSSYEQYF
TRBJ1-1 | TRBD1 | once | TRBV5-1 | TGCGCCAGCACTATCACAGGGGGCGGCACTGAAGCTTTCTTT | CASTITGGGTEAFF
TRBJ1-2 | TRBD1 | NA | TRBV29-1 | TGCAGCGTTGAGACAGGGGCCACCTATGGCTACACCTTC | CSVETGATYGYTF
TRBJ2-2 | TRBD1 | NA | TRBV29-1 | TGCAGTATTCCAGGACAGGGGACCACCGGGGAGCTGTTTTTT | CSIPGQGTTGELFF
TRBJ1-2 | NA | once | TRBV7-2 | TGTGCCAGCAGCTTAAAACCCTCCGGCTACACCTTC | CASSLKPSGYTF
TRBJ2-3 | NA | NA | TRBV18 | TGTGCCAGCTCACCACGGGTGACAGATACGCAGTATTTT | CASSPRVTDTQYF
TRBJ2-3 | NA | NA | TRBV5-1 | TGCGCCAGCAGCCCCAATAGGGAACCGGGTCTGAGGACAGATACGCAGTATTTT | CASSPNREPGLRTDTQYF
TRBJ1-1 | NA | NA | TRBV6-1 | TGTGCCAGCGGGGCAGGGTTGGGAACTGAAGCTTTCTTT | CASGAGLGTEAFF
TRBJ2-7 | TRBD1 | NA | TRBV19 | TGTGCCAGCCAGGGACAGTTCTCCTACGAGCAGTACTTC | CASQGQFSYEQYF
TRBJ1-1 | NA | NA | TRBV6-1 | TGTGCCAGCAGCGGACACTTGAACACTGAAGCTTTCTTT | CASSGHLNTEAFF
TRBJ2-5 | NA | NA | TRBV28 | TGTGCCAGCAGCCCATGGGAAGGGATAATTCTGGAAGAGACCCAGTACTTC | CASSPWEGIILEETQYF
TRBJ1-6 | NA | NA | TRBV7-3 | TGTGCCAGCAGCTTACACTCCTATAATTCACCCCTCCACTTT | CASSLHSYNSPLHF
TRBJ1-1 | TRBD1 | NA | TRBV7-3 | TGTGTCAGCAGCGTTGGGACAGGGGAAGCTTTCTTT | CVSSVGTGEAFF
TRBJ2-3 | TRBD2 | once | TRBV7-9 | TGTGCCAGCAGCCTATCTAGCGGGAGGACAGATACGCAGTATTTT | CASSLSSGRTDTQYF
TRBJ2-1 | NA | NA | TRBV11-2 | TGTGCCAGCAGCTTCGGACCCAAGGGCTCCAATGAGCAGTTCTTC | CASSFGPKGSNEQFF
TRBJ1-4 | NA | NA | TRBV19 | TGTGCCAGTCATCCACCGTCACAGGGTCGAGAAAAACTGTTTTTT | CASHPPSQGREKLFF
TRBJ1-3 | NA | NA | TRBV5-4 | TGTGCCAGCAGCAGGTCAACCGGAAACACCATATATTTT | CASSRSTGNTIYF
TRBJ2-5 | NA | NA | TRBV28 | TGTGCCAGCAGCTATTATACCGGGTCCGTGGAGAAAGAGACCCAGTACTTC | CASSYYTGSVEKETQYF
TRBJ1-6 | NA | NA | TRBV27 | TGTGCCAGCAGTTTCGATTCAGTCTCCAATTCACCCCTCCACTTT | CASSFDSVSNSPLHF
TRBJ2-3 | TRBD2 | NA | TRBV10-2 | TGCGCCAGCATTTCGGGACTAGCGGGAGGACGTGGCACAGATACGCAGTATTTT | CASISGLAGGRGTDTQYF
TRBJ2-7 | NA | once | TRBV25-1 | TGTGCCAGCAGGGGCTACGAGCAGTACTTC | CASRGYEQYF
TRBJ2-7 | NA | NA | TRBV7-2 | TGTGCCAGCAGCTCCTCTCTAGTGAAACAGTACTTC | CASSSSLVKQYF
TRBJ1-5 | NA | NA | TRBV28 | TGTGCCAGCAGGGTAAGGGCTTATCAGCCCCAGCATTTT | CASRVRAYQPQHF
TRBJ2-5 | NA | NA | TRBV7-2 | TGTGCCAGCAGCTTAGGCCTAGTGAGAGAGACCCAGTACTTC | CASSLGLVRETQYF
TRBJ2-3 | NA | NA | TRBV5-1 | TGCGCCAGCAGCTTGGCGGGGACCCCTACAGATACGCAGTATTTT | CASSLAGTPTDTQYF
TRBJ2-3 | NA | NA | TRBV7-9 | TGTGCCAGCAGCTTAGTTCAGGGCTCAGATACGCAGTATTTT | CASSLVQGSDTQYF
TRBJ1-1 | NA | once | TRBV6-4 | TGTGCCAGCAGTGAACTGGACAGCATTAACACTGAAGCTTTCTTT | CASSELDSINTEAFF
TRBJ1-1 | NA | NA | TRBV19 | TGTGCCAGTAGTATATCTGCGACCATGAACACTGAAGCTTTCTTT | CASSISATMNTEAFF
TRBJ2-1 | TRBD2 | NA | TRBV10-3 | TGTGCCATCACCCCAACTAGCGGGGCCTACAATGAGCAGTTCTTC | CAITPTSGAYNEQFF
TRBJ2-1 | NA | NA | TRBV9 | TGTGCCAGCAGCGCCGTGGTCCGGACTGGAAGAGGGGGCAATGAGCAGTTCTTC | CASSAVVRTGRGGNEQFF
TRBJ1-1 | TRBD1 | once | TRBV19 | TGTGCCAGTAGTGCTCCGACCGGGACAGGGGGGACTGAAGCTTTCTTT | CASSAPTGTGGTEAFF
TRBJ1-2 | TRBD1 | NA | TRBV4-1 | TGCGCCAGCAGCCCGACAGGGGGCTATGGCTACACCTTC | CASSPTGGYGYTF
TRBJ2-1 | TRBD2 | NA | TRBV11-1 | TGTGCCAGCAAAGGGACTAGCGGGAGGAATGAGCAGTTCTTC | CASKGTSGRNEQFF
TRBJ1-2 | NA | NA | TRBV28 | TGTGCCAGCAGTGTCCAGGGAAACTATGGCTACACCTTC | CASSVQGNYGYTF
TRBJ2-2 | NA | NA | TRBV5-1 | TGCGCCAGCAGCTTAAAGGCAGGGGCCCAGAACACCGGGGAGCTGTTTTTT | CASSLKAGAQNTGELFF
TRBJ2-5 | NA | NA | TRBV5-1 | TGCGCCAGCAGCTTGGACAGGGAGCAGACCCAGTACTTC | CASSLDREQTQYF
TRBJ1-1 | TRBD1 | NA | TRBV9 | TGTGCCAGCAGCGTAGCGGGACAGGGGGCGGGCACTGAAGCTTTCTTT | CASSVAGQGAGTEAFF
TRBJ2-7 | NA | NA | TRBV28 | TGTGCCAGCAGCTTTTCCCCCCCCTACGAGCAGTACTTC | CASSFSPPYEQYF
TRBJ2-7 | NA | NA | TRBV20-1 | TGCAGTGCTAGAGGTGGGAGCGAGCAGTACTTC | CSARGGSEQYF
TRBJ2-7 | NA | NA | TRBV11-1 | TGTGCCAGCAGCTTAGATAGAGGTGGCGAGCAGTACTTC | CASSLDRGGEQYF
TRBJ2-1 | NA | NA | TRBV7-9 | TGTGCCAGCAGCTGGTGGGCTAGCGTGAACAATGAGCAGTTCTTC | CASSWWASVNNEQFF
TRBJ2-4 | TRBD1 | NA | TRBV6-1 | TGTGCCAGCAGTTCCACGGGACAGCCCAAAAACATTCAGTACTTC | CASSSTGQPKNIQYF
TRBJ2-7 | NA | NA | TRBV10-3 | TGTGCCATCAGTATCGCAGGGGACTACGAGCAGTACTTC | CAISIAGDYEQYF